A single TCR beta chain is shown here with its context. In the original workflow: For nucleated cells, counts were estimated from reference gene primer amplification. Data came from immunoSEQ multiplex PCR; TCRdb stores just in-frame clones and leaves some out. V, J and clone size were drawn from that table, and D and trimming were deduced from the DNA. The sample lists about 140,000 clones; 86% were seen once. This record belongs to a study of blood T cell repertoires in COVID-19. Germline V gene data show CDR1 as MNHEY and CDR2 as SVGAGI. The CDR3 is made up of 14 amino acids. V was pared by 6 bases and J by 4 bases, with 8 bases of the junction left unmatched.

This clonotype originated in a woman aged 60 to 75 with acute or convalescent COVID-19. The material sequenced was peripheral blood. The chain combines TRBV6-5 with TRBJ2-7, with 8 bases identical to TRBD1. As DNA, the CDR3 is TGTGCCAGCAGAAGGACAGGGAGTGGGTACGAGCAGTACTTC. It translates to CASRRTGSGYEQYF.